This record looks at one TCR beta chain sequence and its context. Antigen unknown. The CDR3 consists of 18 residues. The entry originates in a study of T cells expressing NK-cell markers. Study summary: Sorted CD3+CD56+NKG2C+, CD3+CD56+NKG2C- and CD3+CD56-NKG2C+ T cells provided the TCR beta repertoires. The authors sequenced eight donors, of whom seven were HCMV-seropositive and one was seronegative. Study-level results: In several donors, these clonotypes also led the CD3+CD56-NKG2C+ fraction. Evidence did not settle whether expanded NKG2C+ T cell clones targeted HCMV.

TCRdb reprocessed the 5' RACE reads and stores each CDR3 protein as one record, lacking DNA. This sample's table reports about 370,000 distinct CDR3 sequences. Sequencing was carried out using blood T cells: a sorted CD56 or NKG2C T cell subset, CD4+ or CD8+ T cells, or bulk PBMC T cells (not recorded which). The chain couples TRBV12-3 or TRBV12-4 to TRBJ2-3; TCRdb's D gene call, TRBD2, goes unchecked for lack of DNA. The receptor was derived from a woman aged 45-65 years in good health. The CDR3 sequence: CASSFLAGGSGPADTQYF.